This TCR beta chain was documented in a study of cytomegalovirus exposure and HLA in healthy donors (dated by TCRdb to about 2017). Context from the whole study: An earlier analysis of some 600 of the donors reported over 250 Gb of sequence data and 90 million to 120 million unique TCR beta sequences obtained from about 179 million T cells. The study was designed to test whether signatures of past pathogen exposure could be identified by cataloging public T cell receptors. All discovery cohort repertoires had been generated on a single sequencing platform. Typing coverage differed by locus: A, B, C, DRB1 and DQB1 were typed in roughly 620-630 donors, DQA1 in approximately 520, DPA1 in 606, and DPB1 in around 490. Donor age, sex, ethnicity and CMV serostatus were compiled alongside the repertoire data. Genome-wide SNP genotypes for about 65% of the roughly 670 donors were used in a later genetic analysis, which treated that subset as a discovery cohort. High-throughput TCR immunosequencing, statistical association of individual TCRs with disease status, and machine learning were combined to predict cytomegalovirus infection status. HLA typing covered class I and class II loci at four-digit resolution. The later analysis used no new phenotypic data to find candidate immune exposures, relying instead on TCR beta sequences and their occurrence across donors. Among the approximately 420 genotyped donors, under 90% belonged to the genetic ancestry cluster associated with self-reported Caucasian donors. On average, roughly 250,000 unique TCR beta nucleotide sequences were sequenced per donor among some 430 genotyped donors of the cohort, with about 19% of those sequences being non-productive. A separate validation cohort of approximately 120 different subjects was used in addition to the 666-subject first cohort. The T cell repertoires of 666 subjects were profiled by immunosequencing and related to cytomegalovirus serostatus. Several DR-DQ haplotypes were treated as single units for association and clustering because of strong linkage in the cohort. About 330 gigabases of sequencing data and around 90 million unique TCR sequences made up an early release that covered roughly 670 HLA-typed donors. A later analysis re-examined previously published TCR beta repertoires from just over 650 donors and added high-resolution HLA genotyping to investigate patterns of TCR occurrence. To decide whether each TCR beta V gene segment behaved as functional or pseudogenic, an earlier analysis of several hundred of the donors relied on high-throughput TCR beta sequencing.

The investigation overall reported the following: A cluster of highly shared sequence variants was judged likely to represent a technical artifact of the sequencing pipeline. The presence/absence analyses assumed that sequencing depth was roughly uniform across donors, and that assumption may not be true. In an earlier analysis of about 550 of the donors, most TCR beta V segments were observed in productive rearrangements about 87% or about 30% of the time, broadly matching IMGT annotations. In vitro tests confirmed that a few of the cytomegalovirus-associated TCR beta chains recognize cytomegalovirus antigens. According to a later analysis, TCR association rates differed among HLA loci, with DRB1 alleles showing the most associated TCRs and HLA-C alleles showing the fewest. Linkage disequilibrium might explain the correlated functional status among segregating V segments, but an unknown experimental factor could not be excluded. A further reported finding was that TCR beta sequences accurately predicted the HLA-A and HLA-B alleles for most subjects in the first cohort. Most CMV-associated TCR beta chains appeared to be HLA-restricted in a later analysis, and the HLA associations seemed to be driven largely by CMV exposure. In both the original and validation cohorts, the classifier was reported to diagnose cytomegalovirus status with high specificity and sensitivity. In a later analysis, HLA-associated TCR beta chains were found to be more clonally expanded and to have lower generation probabilities than equally common non-associated chains. When HLA alleles, especially DR and DQ, strongly co-occurred, TCR associations were difficult to assign to individual alleles. In a later genetic analysis, a missense DCLRE1C variant was associated with V-gene and J-gene trimming of TCR beta chains, and the association was replicated in an independent cohort. In the study, some 160 TCR beta chains were listed as associated with cytomegalovirus. It was suggested by the authors that the approach could potentially be generalized to other disease states and immunological phenotypes. A later analysis associated about 18,000 TCR beta sequences with specific HLA alleles at a false discovery rate of 0.05. For the cohort, immune exposure information was limited to CMV serostatus. The earlier analysis of 587 of the donors excluded 15 to 20 rarely observed V segments, including chromosome 9 orphons, because counts were too low. In a later genetic analysis, fewer N-insertions in productive TCRs were reported among donors in an Asian-associated ancestry cluster than the 666-donor mean. The cohort was sequenced for TCR beta chains only, and without alpha or paired-chain data the features that could be detected were limited. Because HLA typing was missing for some donors at each locus, association tests included only the typed subset. Most TCR sequences were observed very rarely across donors, whereas some public TCRs were present in many individuals. In a later analysis, several top co-occurrence clusters were reported to appear linked to parvovirus B19, influenza, CMV and Epstein-Barr virus.

Points on this clone: The clone's antigen remains unknown. Per-base qualities were not stored, and no clone one base away is much larger.

Library preparation was by the immunoSEQ multiplex PCR assay. The multiplex PCR relied on a mix of 60 forward primers for TCR Vbeta segments and 13 reverse primers for TCR Jbeta segments. A multiplex PCR assay on genomic DNA amplified the CDR3 region of rearranged TCR beta genes. Amplified TCR beta libraries were sequenced as 87-base-pair reads on the Illumina HiSeq System. In the original analysis: Across the 670 or so repertoires, a later analysis counted 78 million or so unique TCR beta chains, some 11 million of which were shared by at least two donors. Raw reads were error-corrected and collapsed into unique sequences by a nearest-neighbor algorithm in which closely related sequences were merged to remove PCR and sequencing errors. Alignment of CDR3 sequences to IMGT reference sequences was used to assign V, D and J gene segments. For a sequence to be retained, a match of at least six nucleotides was required to both a V gene segment and a J gene segment. Rearrangements were classified as productive when the CDR3 lacked stop codons and remained in frame with V and J, and all other rearrangements were classified as non-productive. CDR3 was defined by IMGT convention, running from the second conserved V-encoded cysteine to the conserved J-encoded phenylalanine. Sequences without an unambiguous match to a single V gene segment were excluded from the earlier analysis of approximately 560 of the donors. An earlier analysis of a few hundred of the donors called V segments functional above 56.7% productive rearrangements and segregating when the between-donor standard deviation exceeded 5%. A statistical classification framework was built to diagnose cytomegalovirus status from the catalog of TCR beta chain sequences. A later analysis assigned V and J genes by comparing TCR nucleotide sequences with IMGT/GENE-DB human TR gene sequences. A later analysis assigned CDR3 sequences and most-parsimonious VDJ recombination scenarios with the TCRdist pipeline. In a later analysis, each TCR beta chain was defined by its CDR3 amino acid sequence together with its V-gene family, and reads lacking a unique V-gene family were excluded. In a later analysis, 500 to 650 highly shared, low-generation-probability nucleotide sequences were removed to address suspected cross-contamination and a sequencing artifact. In a later analysis, a clonal expansion index for each public chain was calculated from normalized within-repertoire ranks of inferred template counts. Generation probabilities in a later analysis came from a VDJ recombination model fitted to out-of-frame rearrangements, and those results were checked against IGoR. Hypergeometric tests were used in a later analysis to score TCR-TCR, TCR-HLA and TCR-CMV co-occurrence, with a repertoire-size bias correction applied to the TCR pairs. False discovery rates were estimated in a later analysis by permuting HLA or CMV assignments 20 times. In a later analysis, co-occurring TCRs were grouped using DBSCAN, and TCRdist sequence similarity was added for clustering within HLA-allele-positive subsets. For co-occurrence clustering, repertoires with fewer than 30,000 or more than 120,000 public chains were excluded, along with roughly five repertoires with anomalous nucleotide sharing. TCRdb stores this immuneACCESS table with in-frame sequences only. Part of the clones is absent; in the studies checked, under half of the shortfall reflects unresolved V genes, and no reason is known for the rest. The V and J calls and clone size were taken over from that table, and D and trimming were inferred from the DNA. This sample comprises 150,000 to 200,000 clones, around 80% of them detected only once. The ten largest clones capture approximately 0.7% of the sample.

The cohort comprised fewer than 700 healthy bone marrow donors. At the time of sampling, all cohort members were nominally healthy, though unrecorded immune exposures were likely present. The donor tested CMV seronegative, placing the donor among the 352 seronegative members of the cohort. Every donor gave a peripheral blood sample, and the peripheral blood mononuclear cells from that sample were used for TCR beta sequencing. Genomic DNA extraction from the blood cell samples was performed with the Qiagen DNeasy Blood Extraction Kit. What was sequenced was PBMCs. The clonotype comes from a woman aged 40 to 50 in good health and CMV-seronegative.

The CDR3 reads CASSSQGRETQYF. The DNA sequence is TGTGCCAGCAGCTCCCAGGGAAGAGAGACCCAGTACTTC. Here the chain combines TRBV7-9 and TRBJ2-5, and possibly TRBD1, on 5 matching bases. Its CDR3 holds 13 amino acids, cysteine through phenylalanine. The CDR3 DNA has 39 bases and is translated from base 1. The V end loses 4 bases and the J end loses 4 bases, and a stretch of 10 bases separates them. Taken from the germline V gene (reference sequence), the CDR1 and CDR2 loops are SEHNR and FQNEAQ.